Below, 20 T cell receptor beta chains from the same sample are listed, as sequenced in a study of beta chain features in type 1 diabetes. Since all of the isolated RNA was reverse transcribed, expressed TCRB transcripts were what got sequenced. Only in-frame clones appear in the TCRdb table, and some are missing; sequencing was by immunoSEQ multiplex PCR. The repertoire holds about 230,000 clones, with more than 9% as singletons. Material: naive CD4+ T cells from blood. All receptors derive from a woman younger than 35 in good health.

This clone was observed a few times. This sequence joins TRBV18 and TRBJ1-1, with D uncertain. This CDR3 comprises 13 residues. Per the germline V gene, CDR1 is KGHSH and CDR2 is LQKENI. V was cut by 3 bases and J by 2 bases, with 7 bases left in between. The CDR3 region is CASSPLVNTEAFF. CDR3 nucleotide sequence: TGTGCCAGCTCACCCCTAGTTAACACTGAAGCTTTCTTT.

The V and J genes are TRBV5-1 and TRBJ1-4; D remains unclear. The CDR3 loop spans 15 amino acids. Germline assignment: CDR1 SGHRS and CDR2 YFSETQ. Deletions cut 4 bases from V and 0 bases from J, with 10 bases between. Here the CDR3 reads CASSVGGSTNEKLFF. CDR3 sequence (DNA): TGCGCCAGCAGCGTCGGAGGGTCAACTAATGAAAAACTGTTTTTT.

The chain combines TRBV10-3 with TRBJ2-7, with 9 bases aligning to TRBD1. The CDR3 length is 12 residues. Germline loops: CDR1 ENHRY, CDR2 SYGVKD. V lost 11 bases, J lost 3 bases, and 5 bases stayed unmatched. Here the CDR3 reads CAVDRGNYEQYF. As DNA, the CDR3 is TGTGCCGTGGACAGGGGAAACTACGAGCAGTACTTC.

This clone was seen repeatedly, ten times or more. The chain recombines TRBV30 with TRBJ2-5; TRBD1 agrees at 7 bases. CDR1 and CDR2 (germline): GTSNPN, SVGIG (reference sequence). J lost 5 bases, V lost 2 bases, and 8 bases had no gene match. The CDR3 is 14 amino acids. The CDR3 DNA sequence: TGTGCCTGGAGTCTTGGGACAGTTGGGGAGACCCAGTACTTC. Translation: CAWSLGTVGETQYF.

This clone was seen more than once but under ten times. This rearrangement joins TRBV4-1 to TRBJ1-5, with 7 positions matching TRBD1. Germline values: CDR1 MGHRA, CDR2 YSYEKL. Trimming took 0 bases from V and 6 from J; bases not matched to a gene: 8. The CDR3 extends over 16 amino acids. Here the CDR3 reads CASSQEGQGVSQPQHF. CDR3 nucleotide sequence: TGCGCCAGCAGCCAAGAAGGCCAGGGGGTTAGTCAGCCCCAGCATTTT.

With regard to this clone: The identical CDR3 is also encoded by other nucleotide sequences in the sample. J is TRBJ1-5 and V is TRBV5-1; 7 bases match TRBD1. CDR1 and CDR2 from the germline V gene are SGHRS and YFSETQ. The CDR3 loop spans 13 amino acids. With 3 bases clipped from V and 5 bases from J, the junction kept 2 bases outside the gene matches. The CDR3 DNA sequence: TGCGCCAGCAGCTCAACAGGGGATCAGCCCCAGCATTTT. Translation gives CASSSTGDQPQHF.

This clone was recorded a few times. The chain employs TRBV6-1 and TRBJ2-5; weak D call: TRBD2 (6 bases). CDR1 is MNHNS and CDR2 is SASEGT in the germline V gene. Deletions cut 4 bases from V and 10 bases from J, with 19 bases between. The CDR3 is 14 amino acids. The CDR3 sequence: CASSVISRGRGQYF. CDR3 sequence (DNA): TGTGCCAGCAGTGTGATTAGCCGGGGGAGAGGCCAGTACTTC.

V and J are TRBV19 and TRBJ1-1; D remains unclear. Germline CDR1 and CDR2: LNHDA and SQIVND (reference sequence). The CDR3 sequence is 16 residues long. The V gene lost 1 base and the J gene lost 2 bases, with 14 bases spanning the gap. The CDR3 loop reads CASSIAGVRFNTEAFF. In nucleotides, the CDR3 is TGTGCCAGTAGTATAGCCGGGGTCCGGTTTAACACTGAAGCTTTCTTT.

This rearrangement joins TRBV4-1 to TRBJ2-3; 11 bases are shared with TRBD2. The length of the CDR3 is 17 residues. Germline CDR1 is MGHRA and CDR2 is YSYEKL. With V trimmed by 0 bases and J by 3 bases, 5 bases remained unmatched. CDR3 nucleotides: TGCGCCAGCAGCCAAGACCAGACTAGCGGGGTGACAGATACGCAGTATTTT. Protein sequence: CASSQDQTSGVTDTQYF.

V usage is TRBV13 and J usage is TRBJ1-1; no firm D call. CDR1 and CDR2 from the germline V gene are PRHDT and FYEKMQ (reference sequence). The V end was cut by 8 bases, the J end by 3 bases, with 16 bases between. The CDR3 is 14 amino acids. CDR3 DNA: TGTGCCAGCCGGACGGATTTGAGGGACACTGAAGCTTTCTTT. Its protein product is CASRTDLRDTEAFF.

The CDR3 loop is CASRSGGYNEQFF. In DNA, the CDR3 is TGTGCCAGTAGGAGCGGGGGTTACAATGAGCAGTTCTTC. The chain couples TRBV19 to TRBJ2-1; 8 bases map to TRBD2. With V trimmed by 6 bases and J by 4 bases, 2 bases remained unmatched. The CDR3 runs 13 residues. Germline V lookup: CDR1 LNHDA, CDR2 SQIVND (reference sequence).

In this sample, this clone turned up a few times. The V call is TRBV2, the J call TRBJ2-2, with D possibly TRBD2 on 5 matching bases. Germline CDR1 SNHLY, CDR2 FYNNEI. The CDR3 extends over 13 amino acids. Trimming took off 7 bases at V and 1 base at J, with 7 bases between the two ends. The CDR3 DNA sequence: TGTGCCAGCAACGGAGGGAACACCGGGGAGCTGTTTTTT. It encodes CASNGGNTGELFF.

The chain is built from TRBV5-1 and TRBJ2-3, with 10 bases lining up with TRBD1. Germline V gene data show CDR1 as SGHRS and CDR2 as YFSETQ. V shed 7 bases, J shed 2 bases, and the junction held 7 bases outside the gene matches. The CDR3 runs 15 residues. CDR3 coding DNA: TGCGCCAGCGGACCCGGGACAGGGGCCACAGATACGCAGTATTTT. It encodes CASGPGTGATDTQYF.

The rearrangement links TRBV30 to TRBJ2-7, with 9 bases fitting TRBD1. This CDR3 region has 20 residues. J lost 3 bases, V lost 1 base, and 22 bases had no gene match. The germline CDR1 and CDR2 sequences are GTSNPN and SVGIG (reference sequence). CDR3 amino acids: CAWSAPTFIPGQGRFYEQYF. The CDR3 nucleotides are TGTGCCTGGAGTGCCCCGACATTCATTCCGGGACAGGGCCGATTCTACGAGCAGTACTTC.

This clone appeared a few times. This chain links TRBV2 with TRBJ2-1; D remains unclear. Trimming pared 2 bases from V and 4 bases from J, leaving 12 bases between. Germline loops: CDR1 SNHLY, CDR2 FYNNEI. This CDR3 contains 15 residues. CDR3 loop: CASSETRSLYNEQFF. The CDR3 coding sequence is TGTGCCAGCAGTGAAACGCGTAGCCTTTACAATGAGCAGTTCTTC.

The V gene is TRBV11-3, the J gene TRBJ1-5, with D perhaps matching TRBD1 (6 bases). Germline V gene data show CDR1 as SGHNT and CDR2 as YENEEA. The CDR3 is 14 amino acids. Trimming removed 3 bases from V and 7 bases from J, with 13 bases in between. CDR3: CASSFVGGGQPQHF. The CDR3 coding sequence is TGTGCCAGCAGCTTCGTAGGGGGAGGGCAGCCCCAGCATTTT.

The chain uses TRBV5-1 and TRBJ1-1; D uncertain. CDR1 and CDR2 from the germline V gene are SGHRS and YFSETQ. The CDR3 is made up of 12 amino acids. The ends were cut back, 0 bases at V and 5 bases at J, with 5 bases in the middle. CDR3 sequence (DNA): TGCGCCAGCAGCTTGGTCGGGACTGAAGCTTTCTTT. Amino acid sequence: CASSLVGTEAFF.

This clone has only a few counts. The chain carries TRBV5-8 and TRBJ2-7; possibly TRBD2 for D (6 bases). V was clipped by 4 bases and J by 0 bases, with 14 bases between them. The germline CDR1 and CDR2 sequences are SGHTS and YDEGEE. The CDR3 has 15 amino acids. The CDR3 protein is CASSHARDFSYEQYF. CDR3 nucleotides: TGTGCCAGCAGCCACGCTCGGGACTTCTCCTACGAGCAGTACTTC.

This clone showed up just a few times. V usage is TRBV5-1 and J usage is TRBJ1-1; 8 nucleotides line up with TRBD1. With 3 bases clipped from V and 7 bases from J, the junction kept 2 bases outside the gene matches. Germline V gene sequence: CDR1 SGHRS, CDR2 YFSETQ. This CDR3 comprises 12 residues. CDR3 in amino acids: CASSWDRNEAFF. CDR3 DNA sequence: TGCGCCAGCAGCTGGGACAGGAATGAAGCTTTCTTT.

The V call is TRBV19, the J call TRBJ1-4; 10 nucleotides align to TRBD1. The length of the CDR3 is 13 residues. CDR1 and CDR2 from the germline V gene are LNHDA and SQIVND (reference sequence). After removal of 8 bases from V and 7 bases from J, the junction contained 4 bases not matched to a gene. The CDR3 protein is CASQDRGFEKLFF. The CDR3 DNA sequence: TGTGCCAGTCAGGACAGGGGGTTTGAAAAACTGTTTTTT. Filled out from reference TRBV19 and TRBJ1-4, the complete variable domain reads DGGITQSPKYLFRKEGQNVTLSCEQNLNHDAMYWYRQDPGQGLRLIYYSQIVNDFQKGDIAEGYSVSREKKESFPLTVTSAQKNPTAFYLCASQDRGFEKLFFGSGTQLSVL.